This paragraph reports one T cell receptor beta chain. The CDR3 extends over 17 amino acids. CDR1 is MDHEN and CDR2 is SYDVKM in the germline V gene. Germline trimming cut 7 bases from V and 0 bases from J; bases unmatched to any gene: 12. Clones were sequenced by immunoSEQ multiplex PCR, and TCRdb holds only the in-frame ones, with some missing. The profile shows hundreds of thousands of clones, 75% to 90% of them singletons. The data originate from a study of blood T cell repertoires in COVID-19. The receptor was derived from a woman in her seventies with COVID-19, enrolled during active disease. This chain joins TRBV28 and TRBJ1-3, with TRBD1 matching 7 bases. Input material: peripheral blood. The CDR3 DNA is TGTGCCAGCAAACTTGGACCGGGACAGACCTCTGGAAACACCATATATTTT. Protein sequence: CASKLGPGQTSGNTIYF.